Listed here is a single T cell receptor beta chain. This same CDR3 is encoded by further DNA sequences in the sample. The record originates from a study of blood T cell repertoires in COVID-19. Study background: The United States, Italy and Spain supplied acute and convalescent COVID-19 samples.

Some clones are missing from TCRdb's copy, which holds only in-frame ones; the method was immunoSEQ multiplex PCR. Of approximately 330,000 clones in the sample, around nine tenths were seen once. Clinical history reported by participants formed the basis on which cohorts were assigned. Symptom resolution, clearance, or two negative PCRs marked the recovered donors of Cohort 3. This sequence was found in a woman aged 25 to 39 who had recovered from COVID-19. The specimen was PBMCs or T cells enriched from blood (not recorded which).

The DNA of the CDR3 is TGTGCCAGCAGTCGACAGGGACGCAATCAGCCCCAGCATTTT. This encodes CASSRQGRNQPQHF. The J gene is TRBJ1-5, the V gene TRBV6-5; the match to TRBD1 covers 7 bases. CDR3 size: 14 residues. After removal of 5 bases from V and 2 bases from J, the junction contained 3 bases not matched to a gene. The V gene's germline CDR1 is MNHEY and CDR2 SVGAGI.